The rows below give T cell receptor beta chains drawn from one sample of a study of metastatic and nonmetastatic thyroid tumors. With MiXCR, TCRdb called clones anew from the PCR reads. Among roughly 15,000 clones listed, 20% to 30% were seen once. Sample: tumor tissue. Receptors were obtained from a female donor with papillary thyroid cancer or a benign thyroid nodule (not recorded which). Some clones in this sample may be carry-over from other donors' samples. Both conserved end residues are part of each CDR3. Fields, in order: J gene, V gene, clone size, D gene, CDR3 protein, CDR3 DNA. The D gene is left open where the match is weak. Size values are once, few and many counts, or a class for expanded clones, and some rows have none.

>TRBJ2-3|TRBV6-1|few|-
CAIPAPAGLLDTQYF
TGTGCCATCCCTGCTCCTGCGGGGCTTTTAGATACGCAGTATTTT
>TRBJ1-1|TRBV20-1|-|-
CSVSGNTEAFF
TGCAGTGTGTCGGGCAACACTGAAGCTTTCTTT
>TRBJ2-3|TRBV5-1|-|-
CASSTELGVSGTDTQYF
TGCGCCAGCAGCACAGAGTTAGGGGTTTCTGGCACAGATACGCAGTATTTT
>TRBJ2-3|TRBV28|few|-
CASSFKAGYDTDTQYF
TGTGCCAGCAGTTTTAAGGCGGGATACGACACAGATACGCAGTATTTT
>TRBJ1-3|TRBV20-1|many|-
CSARGPSSGNTIYF
TGCAGTGCTAGGGGACCGTCCTCTGGAAACACCATATATTTT
>TRBJ1-2|TRBV4-1|-|-
CASSQDTQGLYGYTF
TGCGCCAGCAGCCAAGATACCCAGGGTTTGTATGGCTACACCTTC
>TRBJ2-2|TRBV6-5|many|-
CASSYRSRGAGELFF
TGTGCCAGCAGTTACCGGTCGCGGGGCGCCGGGGAGCTGTTTTTT
>TRBJ1-3|TRBV7-8|-|TRBD1
CASSPDRVTGNTIYF
TGTGCCAGCAGTCCGGACAGGGTGACTGGAAACACCATATATTTT
>TRBJ1-1|TRBV7-8|many|-
CASSLRQPEAFF
TGTGCCAGCAGCTTAAGGCAGCCTGAAGCTTTCTTT
>TRBJ2-7|TRBV7-9|many|-
CASSLGQGGEQYF
TGTGCCAGCAGCTTAGGCCAGGGAGGAGAGCAGTACTTC
>TRBJ2-1|TRBV28|-|-
CASRLTAGTYNEQFF
TGTGCCAGCAGGCTGACTGCCGGAACCTACAATGAGCAGTTCTTC
>TRBJ2-1|TRBV19|many|-
CASRGGGDGRVRNEQFF
TGTGCCAGCAGAGGGGGCGGCGACGGGAGAGTTCGGAATGAGCAGTTCTTC
>TRBJ1-2|TRBV29-1|-|-
CSLVHGGNYGYTF
TGCAGCCTAGTACATGGCGGCAACTATGGCTACACCTTC
>TRBJ2-2|TRBV15|many|TRBD1
CATSRDRGQGIAGELFF
TGTGCCACCAGCAGGGATCGGGGACAGGGTATTGCCGGGGAGCTGTTTTTT
>TRBJ2-3|TRBV9|-|-
CASSVAAGGTDTQYF
TGTGCCAGCAGCGTAGCAGCAGGGGGCACAGATACGCAGTATTTT
>TRBJ2-3|TRBV2|medium-sized|-
CASSIDPDTQYF
TGTGCCAGCAGCATAGATCCAGATACGCAGTATTTT
>TRBJ2-1|TRBV20-1|-|-
CSARLLQPYNEQFF
TGCAGTGCTAGACTATTACAACCTTACAATGAGCAGTTCTTC
>TRBJ2-3|TRBV2|many|-
CASSDVRQRDTDTQYF
TGTGCCAGCAGTGACGTCCGACAGAGAGACACAGATACGCAGTATTTT
>TRBJ2-3|TRBV6-1|-|TRBD1
CASSQTGEGTDTQYF
TGTGCCAGCAGTCAAACAGGGGAAGGGACAGATACGCAGTATTTT
>TRBJ2-1|TRBV10-1|many|-
CASGGRPFDSYNEQFF
TGCGCCAGCGGAGGTCGCCCGTTCGACTCCTACAATGAGCAGTTCTTC
>TRBJ1-5|TRBV2|-|-
CASRGVLVSNQPQHF
TGTGCCTCCAGAGGGGTTCTAGTCAGCAATCAGCCCCAGCATTTT
>TRBJ2-2|TRBV6-1|few|TRBD2
CASSPGVAGAGTGELFF
TGTGCCAGCAGTCCCGGGGTGGCGGGAGCAGGTACCGGGGAGCTGTTTTTT
>TRBJ2-4|TRBV10-3|many|TRBD2
CAISESSGGANIQYF
TGTGCCATCAGTGAGTCTAGCGGGGGGGCCAACATTCAGTACTTC
>TRBJ2-6|TRBV10-3|many|-
CATGASGANVLTF
TGCGCCACCGGGGCGAGTGGGGCCAACGTCCTGACTTTC
>TRBJ1-4|TRBV5-8|many|-
CASSSLRQTNEKLFF
TGTGCCAGCAGCTCCCTCAGGCAAACTAATGAAAAACTGTTTTTT
>TRBJ1-5|TRBV6-4|many|-
CASREGGNSNQPQHF
TGTGCCAGCAGGGAGGGGGGGAACAGCAATCAGCCCCAGCATTTT